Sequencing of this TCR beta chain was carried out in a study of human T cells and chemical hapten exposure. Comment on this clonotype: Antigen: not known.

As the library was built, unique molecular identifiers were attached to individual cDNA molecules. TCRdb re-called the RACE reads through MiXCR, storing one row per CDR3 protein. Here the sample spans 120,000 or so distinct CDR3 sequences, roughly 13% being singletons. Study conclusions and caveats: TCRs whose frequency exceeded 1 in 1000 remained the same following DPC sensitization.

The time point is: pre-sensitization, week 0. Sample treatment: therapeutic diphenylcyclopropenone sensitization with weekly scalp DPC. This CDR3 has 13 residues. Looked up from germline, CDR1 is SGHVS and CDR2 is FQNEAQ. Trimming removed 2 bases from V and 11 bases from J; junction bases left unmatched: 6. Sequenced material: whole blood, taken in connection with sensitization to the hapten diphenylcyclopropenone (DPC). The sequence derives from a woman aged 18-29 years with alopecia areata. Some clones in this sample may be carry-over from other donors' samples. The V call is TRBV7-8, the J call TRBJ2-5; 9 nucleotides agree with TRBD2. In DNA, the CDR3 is TGTGCCAGCAGCTTAATAGCGGGGGCCCATCAGTACTTC. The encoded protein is CASSLIAGAHQYF.